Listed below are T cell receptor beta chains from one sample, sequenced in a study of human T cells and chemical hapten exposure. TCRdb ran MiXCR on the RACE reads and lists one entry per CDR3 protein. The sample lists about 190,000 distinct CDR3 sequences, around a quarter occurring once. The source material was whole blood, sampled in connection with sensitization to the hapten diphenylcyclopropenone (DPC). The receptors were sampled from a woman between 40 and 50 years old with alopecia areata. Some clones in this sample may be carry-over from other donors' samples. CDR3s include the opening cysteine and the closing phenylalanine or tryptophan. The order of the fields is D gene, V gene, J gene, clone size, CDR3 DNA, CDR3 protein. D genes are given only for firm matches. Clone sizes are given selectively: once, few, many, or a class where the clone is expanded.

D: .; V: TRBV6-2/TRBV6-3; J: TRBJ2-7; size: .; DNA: TGTGCCAGCAGTTGGCCTCAGGGGGGGCAGTACTTC; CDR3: CASSWPQGGQYF
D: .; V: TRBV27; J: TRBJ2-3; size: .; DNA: TGTGCCAGCAGTCTCACAGATGCTAGCCAGACAACGCAGTATTTT; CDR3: CASSLTDASQTTQYF
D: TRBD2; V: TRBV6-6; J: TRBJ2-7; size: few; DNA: TGTGCCAGCAGGGGTGGGACTAGCGGGAGTATCGAGCAGTACTTC; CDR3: CASRGGTSGSIEQYF
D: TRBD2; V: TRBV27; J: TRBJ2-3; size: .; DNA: TGTGCCAGCAGTTTATCACTAGCGGGACCATATACGCAGTATTTT; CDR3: CASSLSLAGPYTQYF
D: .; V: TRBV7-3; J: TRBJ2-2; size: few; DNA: TGTGCCAGCAGCTTAATGGCTAGCAGGAACACCGGGGAGCTGTTTTTT; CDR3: CASSLMASRNTGELFF
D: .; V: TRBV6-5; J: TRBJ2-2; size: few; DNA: TGTGCCAGCAGTTACTCGTGGCAGGGAAGGCCCGGGGAGCTGTTTTTT; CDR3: CASSYSWQGRPGELFF
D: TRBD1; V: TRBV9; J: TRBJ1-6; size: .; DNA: TGTGCCAGCAGCGTAGGGGCTCTTGACAGGGGTTCACCCCTCCACTTT; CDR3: CASSVGALDRGSPLHF
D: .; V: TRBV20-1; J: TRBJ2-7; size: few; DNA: TGCAGTGCTAGAGATCTAGGGGAGTACGAGCAGTACTTC; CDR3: CSARDLGEYEQYF
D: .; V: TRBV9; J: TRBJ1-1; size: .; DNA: TGTGCCAGCAGCAGGGTGAACACTGAAGCTTTCTTT; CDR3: CASSRVNTEAFF
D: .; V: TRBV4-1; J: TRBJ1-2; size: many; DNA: TGCGCCAGCAGCCAAGTAGGCATCTATGGCTACACCTTC; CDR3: CASSQVGIYGYTF
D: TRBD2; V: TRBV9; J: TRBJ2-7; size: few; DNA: TGTGCCAGCAGCGTAGAACTAGCGGACCTTCTACGTGGGCAGTACTTC; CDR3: CASSVELADLLRGQYF
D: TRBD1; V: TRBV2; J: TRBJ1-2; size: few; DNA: TGTGCCAGCACCCGAGGACAGGGGGTATACTATGGCTACACCTTC; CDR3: CASTRGQGVYYGYTF
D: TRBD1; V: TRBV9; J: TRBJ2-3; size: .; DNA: TGTGCCAGCAGCGTACGAGACAGGGCATACACAGATACGCAGTATTTT; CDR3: CASSVRDRAYTDTQYF
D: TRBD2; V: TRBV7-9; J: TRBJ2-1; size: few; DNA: TGTGCCAGCAGCTGGCGGGGGACTAGCAGCACTGAGCAGTTCTTC; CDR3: CASSWRGTSSTEQFF
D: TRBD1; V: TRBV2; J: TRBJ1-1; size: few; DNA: TGTGCCAGCACTTCGACAGGGCCGAACACTGAAGCTTTCTTT; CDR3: CASTSTGPNTEAFF
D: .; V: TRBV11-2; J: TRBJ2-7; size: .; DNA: TGTGCCAGCAGCTTCGACCTCCCCAACGAGCAGTACTTC; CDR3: CASSFDLPNEQYF
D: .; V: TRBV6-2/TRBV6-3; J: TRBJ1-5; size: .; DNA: TGTGCCAGCAGACAGGCCGGAGTTATTCAGCCCCAGCATTTT; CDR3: CASRQAGVIQPQHF
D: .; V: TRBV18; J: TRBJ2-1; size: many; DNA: TGTGCCAGCTCAACCGACGGGTACAATGAGCAGTTCTTC; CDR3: CASSTDGYNEQFF
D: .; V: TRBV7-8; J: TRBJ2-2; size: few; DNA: TGTGCCAGCAGCGCAGGTGGGCCCTTGAACACCGGGGAGCTGTTTTTT; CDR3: CASSAGGPLNTGELFF
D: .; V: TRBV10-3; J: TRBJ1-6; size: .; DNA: TGTGCCATCAGTGACGCCAGCGTTGATAATTCACCCCTCCACTTT; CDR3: CAISDASVDNSPLHF
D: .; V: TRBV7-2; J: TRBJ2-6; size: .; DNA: TGTGCCAGCAGCAACAGGGCAGTTGGGGCCAACGTCCTGACTTTC; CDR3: CASSNRAVGANVLTF
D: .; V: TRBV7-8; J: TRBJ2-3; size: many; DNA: TGTGCCAGCAGCTTAGCGGGCAGGTGGCTGGATACGCAGTATTTT; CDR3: CASSLAGRWLDTQYF
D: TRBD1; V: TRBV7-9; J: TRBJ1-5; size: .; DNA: TGTGCCAGCAGCTTAGATGGGACAGGCAATCAGCCCCAGCATTTT; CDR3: CASSLDGTGNQPQHF
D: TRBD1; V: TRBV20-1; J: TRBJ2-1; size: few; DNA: TGCAGTGCTGAGGGACAGGGAAAATCTGAGCAGTTCTTC; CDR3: CSAEGQGKSEQFF
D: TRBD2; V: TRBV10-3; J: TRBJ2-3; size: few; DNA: TGTGCCATCAGTGAGCCACTAGCGGGCACAGATACGCAGTATTTT; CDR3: CAISEPLAGTDTQYF
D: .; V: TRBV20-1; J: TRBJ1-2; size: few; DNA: TGCAGTGCTAGATTAGGGGCCGACTATGGCTACACCTTC; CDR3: CSARLGADYGYTF
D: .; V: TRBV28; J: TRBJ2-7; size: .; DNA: TGTGCCACACAGGGACGTGGAGAGCAGTACTTC; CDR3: CATQGRGEQYF
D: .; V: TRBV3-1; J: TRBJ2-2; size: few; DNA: TGTGCCAGCAGCCACTTGGGGGCAGTTGGGACCGGGGAGCTGTTTTTT; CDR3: CASSHLGAVGTGELFF
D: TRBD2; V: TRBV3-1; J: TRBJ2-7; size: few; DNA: TGTGCCAGCAGCAACGGACTAGCGGGAATCTACGAGCAGTACTTC; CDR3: CASSNGLAGIYEQYF
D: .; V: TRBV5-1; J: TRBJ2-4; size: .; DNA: TGCGCCAGCAGCTCGGGACAACAAAGACTAGCCAAAAACATTCAGTACTTC; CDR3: CASSSGQQRLAKNIQYF
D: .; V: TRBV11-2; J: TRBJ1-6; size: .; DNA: TGTGCCAGCAGCTTCGTCGAAGATTCACCCCTCCACTTT; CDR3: CASSFVEDSPLHF
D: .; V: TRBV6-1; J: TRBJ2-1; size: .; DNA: TGTGCCAGCAGTGAGCCAACAGTCTACAATGAGCAGTTCTTC; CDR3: CASSEPTVYNEQFF
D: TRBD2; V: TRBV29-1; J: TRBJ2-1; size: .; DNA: TGCAGCGTTGAATACAGCGGGGCTTACAATGAGCAGTTCTTC; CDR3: CSVEYSGAYNEQFF
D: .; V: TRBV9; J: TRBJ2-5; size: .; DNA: TGTGCCAGCAGCGTAGGGATCCGCCAGGCTCAAGAGACCCAGTACTTC; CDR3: CASSVGIRQAQETQYF
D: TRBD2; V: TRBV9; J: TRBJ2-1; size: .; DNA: TGTGCCAGCAGCGTATCGGGACTAGCGGAGGGGGAGCAGTTCTTC; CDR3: CASSVSGLAEGEQFF
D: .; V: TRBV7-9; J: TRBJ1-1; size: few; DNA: TGTGCCAGCAGCTTAAGTATATGGGCGGGGGAAGCTTTCTTT; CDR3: CASSLSIWAGEAFF
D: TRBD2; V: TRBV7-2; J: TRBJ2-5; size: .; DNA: TGTGCCAGCAGCCCCGGCGGGGGTGCTCTTCAGGGGACCCAGTACTTC; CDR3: CASSPGGGALQGTQYF
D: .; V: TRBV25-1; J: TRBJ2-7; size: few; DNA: TGTGCCAGCAGTGAATGGGGAGGCAGACTGTACGAGCAGTACTTC; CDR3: CASSEWGGRLYEQYF
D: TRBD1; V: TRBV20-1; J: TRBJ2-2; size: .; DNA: TGCAGTGCTAGATCCGGGACAGGGGCCACCGGGGAGCTGTTTTTT; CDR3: CSARSGTGATGELFF
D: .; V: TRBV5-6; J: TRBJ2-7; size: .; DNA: TGTGCCAGCGTACGGGGTTGGCAGGGGATATACGAGCAGTACTTC; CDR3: CASVRGWQGIYEQYF
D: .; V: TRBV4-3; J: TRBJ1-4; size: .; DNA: TGCGCCAGCAGCCAAGATATAAAGGCTAATGAAAAACTGTTTTTT; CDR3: CASSQDIKANEKLFF
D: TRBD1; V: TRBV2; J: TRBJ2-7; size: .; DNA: TGTGCCAGCAGCCAACCCCGGGACAGTTCATTCTACGAGCAGTACTTC; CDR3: CASSQPRDSSFYEQYF
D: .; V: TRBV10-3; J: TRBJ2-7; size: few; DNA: TGTGCCATCAGTGGGAGCCACGAGCAGTACTTC; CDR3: CAISGSHEQYF
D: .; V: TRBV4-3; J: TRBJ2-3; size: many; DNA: TGCGCCAGCAGCCAAGAGGCAGTCCAGGGGACGCAGTATTTT; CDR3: CASSQEAVQGTQYF
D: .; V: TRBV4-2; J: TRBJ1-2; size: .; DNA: TGTGCCAGCAGCCAAGATTTCGGGGCAGGACAAGAGAATGGCTACACCTTC; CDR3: CASSQDFGAGQENGYTF
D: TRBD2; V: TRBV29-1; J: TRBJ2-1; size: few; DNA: TGCAGCGGTACTAGCGGGAGGGCCCGGGAGCAGTTCTTC; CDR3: CSGTSGRAREQFF
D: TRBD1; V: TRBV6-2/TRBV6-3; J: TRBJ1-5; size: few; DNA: TGTGCCTCCCAGGGACAGGGGGCGAGGGATCAGCCCCAGCATTTT; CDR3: CASQGQGARDQPQHF
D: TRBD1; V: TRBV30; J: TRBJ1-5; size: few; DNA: TGTGCCTGGAGCGACAGGGTCGGAAATCAGCCCCAGCATTTT; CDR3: CAWSDRVGNQPQHF